This is a list of T cell receptor beta chains from one sample in a study of vaccination effects on CD4 cells after COVID-19. Sequencing was performed with immunoSEQ multiplex PCR; in TCRdb, only in-frame clones are kept and a portion is missing. The repertoire includes about 57,000 clones, about 78% of them detected once, and more than 3.5% sits in the top ten. These receptors' antigens are unknown. The sequencing used CD4+ T cells from PBMCs cultured without peptide, collected after COVID-19 vaccination. The receptor set was obtained from a human donor who received a COVID-19 vaccine. CDR3s include the opening cysteine and the closing phenylalanine or tryptophan. D genes are given only for firm matches. For some rows the clone size is stated as once, few or many, or as a class when expanded; others skip it.

D	size	V	length	J	CDR3	DNA
TRBD2	once	TRBV19	15	TRBJ2-1	CASSLTSGSLWAEFF	TGTGCCAGTAGTTTGACTAGCGGGAGTTTATGGGCGGAGTTCTTC
.	.	TRBV18	12	TRBJ2-3	CASSPATDTQYF	TGTGCCAGCTCACCGGCTACAGATACGCAGTATTTT
TRBD2	.	TRBV30	14	TRBJ2-1	CAWDFSGGYNEQFF	TGTGCCTGGGACTTCAGCGGGGGCTACAATGAGCAGTTCTTC
.	.	TRBV18	16	TRBJ1-1	CASSPPGRPLNTEAFF	TGTGCCAGCTCACCCCCAGGACGGCCATTGAACACTGAAGCTTTCTTT
TRBD2	.	TRBV5-1	15	TRBJ2-7	CASSPSTSGSAEQYF	TGCGCCAGCAGCCCGTCGACTAGCGGGAGTGCCGAGCAGTACTTC
.	.	TRBV5-6	15	TRBJ2-5	CASSLAPIKRETQYF	TGTGCCAGCAGCTTGGCTCCCATTAAACGAGAGACCCAGTACTTC
.	.	TRBV6-5	16	TRBJ2-6	CASSYSWSSGANVLTF	TGTGCCAGCAGTTACTCCTGGTCCTCTGGGGCCAACGTCCTGACTTTC
TRBD1	.	TRBV18	14	TRBJ1-1	CASSPNTGGTEAFF	TGTGCCAGCTCACCGAACACAGGGGGCACTGAAGCTTTCTTT
TRBD1	.	TRBV27	18	TRBJ2-6	CASSNTGTGLSGANVLTF	TGTGCCAGCAGTAACACCGGGACAGGACTTTCTGGGGCCAACGTCCTGACTTTC
.	.	TRBV7-2	15	TRBJ1-6	CASSLVRGKGSPLHF	TGTGCCAGCAGCTTAGTCAGGGGAAAGGGTTCACCCCTCCACTTT
.	.	TRBV7-2	14	TRBJ2-5	CASSLQPIESSQYF	TGTGCCAGCAGCTTACAACCGATCGAGTCGTCCCAGTACTTC
.	.	TRBV7-9	14	TRBJ2-7	CASSSQGPRYEQYF	TGTGCCAGCAGCTCGCAGGGACCTCGCTACGAGCAGTACTTC
.	.	TRBV29-1	14	TRBJ2-1	CSVVPQGRLDEQFF	TGCAGCGTTGTACCGCAGGGGCGGTTAGATGAGCAGTTCTTC
TRBD2	.	TRBV10-3	14	TRBJ2-7	CAISTSGGFYEQYF	TGTGCCATCAGTACTAGCGGGGGGTTCTACGAGCAGTACTTC
.	.	TRBV20-1	15	TRBJ1-5	CSASGWGEGNQPQHF	TGCAGTGCTAGTGGTTGGGGAGAAGGCAATCAGCCCCAGCATTTT
TRBD1	few	TRBV2	14	TRBJ1-4	CASIPGTGAGKLFF	TGTGCCAGCATCCCCGGGACAGGAGCTGGAAAACTGTTTTTT
.	.	TRBV29-1	13	TRBJ1-1	CSVGRPMNTEAFF	TGCAGCGTTGGGAGGCCCATGAACACTGAAGCTTTCTTT
.	.	TRBV5-1	14	TRBJ1-1	CASSRTDMNTEAFF	TGCGCCAGCAGCCGAACCGACATGAACACTGAAGCTTTCTTT
TRBD2	.	TRBV19	15	TRBJ2-3	CASSTTSGSTDTQYF	TGTGCCAGTAGTACAACTAGCGGGAGCACAGATACGCAGTATTTT
TRBD1	few	TRBV5-1	16	TRBJ2-3	CASRPGQGARTDTQYF	TGCGCCAGCAGACCCGGACAGGGGGCCCGCACAGATACGCAGTATTTT
.	.	TRBV20-1	17	TRBJ1-2	CSASPLNRKDRGGGYTF	TGCAGTGCTAGTCCTTTGAACAGGAAGGACCGGGGGGGTGGCTACACCTTC
.	.	TRBV3-1/TRBV3-2	11	TRBJ1-2	CASSQGYYNTF	TGTGCCAGCAGCCAAGGTTACTACAACACCTTC
TRBD2	.	TRBV30	15	TRBJ2-7	CAWSRSLAGIYEQYF	TGTGCCTGGAGTAGGTCGTTAGCGGGGATTTACGAGCAGTACTTC
TRBD2	.	TRBV27	17	TRBJ2-5	CASSGLAGEGGQETQYF	TGTGCCAGCAGTGGACTAGCGGGAGAGGGAGGGCAAGAGACCCAGTACTTC
TRBD1	.	TRBV19	14	TRBJ1-6	CASSIRGQGATLHF	TGTGCCAGTAGTATAAGGGGACAGGGGGCTACCCTCCACTTT
.	few	TRBV7-9	16	TRBJ1-6	CASSITAGMSNSPLHF	TGTGCCAGCAGCATCACCGCGGGGATGAGTAATTCACCCCTCCACTTT
.	.	TRBV27	17	TRBJ2-2	CASTHRQGADITGELFF	TGTGCCAGCACCCACAGGCAGGGCGCGGACATTACCGGGGAGCTGTTTTTT
.	.	TRBV28	14	TRBJ1-4	CASEDGGLDEKLFF	TGTGCCAGCGAAGACGGGGGTTTAGATGAAAAACTGTTTTTT
TRBD1	.	TRBV28	15	TRBJ2-3	CASSFRAGGKDTQYF	TGTGCCAGCAGTTTTCGGGCAGGGGGCAAGGATACGCAGTATTTT
.	.	TRBV19	17	TRBJ2-1	CASSSGFGFTSRIEQFF	TGTGCCAGTAGTAGTGGGTTCGGCTTCACTAGCCGCATTGAGCAGTTCTTC
.	.	TRBV19	16	TRBJ1-2	CASSVIGSRGFYGYTF	TGTGCCAGTAGCGTAATCGGGTCGAGGGGGTTCTATGGCTACACCTTC
.	.	TRBV25-1	13	TRBJ2-2	CASTGISTGELFF	TGTGCCAGCACGGGGATCTCCACCGGGGAGCTGTTTTTT
.	.	TRBV5-4	14	TRBJ2-2	CASSLSSHSGELFF	TGTGCCAGCAGCTTAAGCTCCCACTCCGGGGAGCTGTTTTTT
.	.	TRBV6-5	16	TRBJ1-6	CASSSPPGRINSPLHF	TGTGCCAGCAGTTCGCCCCCGGGACGGATTAATTCACCCCTCCACTTT
TRBD1	.	TRBV10-3	13	TRBJ1-2	CAISPDRDYGYTF	TGTGCCATCAGCCCCGACAGGGATTATGGCTACACCTTC
.	.	TRBV10-3	13	TRBJ1-1	CAISDGDVTEAFF	TGTGCCATCAGTGACGGGGACGTTACTGAAGCTTTCTTT
TRBD2	.	TRBV11-3	15	TRBJ2-3	CASVASGGATDTQYF	TGTGCCAGCGTCGCTAGCGGGGGGGCAACAGATACGCAGTATTTT
TRBD2	.	TRBV6-1	16	TRBJ2-5	CASSVMGLAGGETQYF	TGTGCCAGCAGTGTTATGGGACTAGCGGGTGGGGAGACCCAGTACTTC
.	.	TRBV27	13	TRBJ1-6	CASSLGQRTPLHF	TGTGCCAGCAGTTTAGGACAGAGGACACCCCTCCACTTT
.	.	TRBV19	13	TRBJ2-3	CASSRDKFDTQYF	TGTGCCAGTAGTCGGGACAAGTTCGATACGCAGTATTTT
.	.	TRBV7-2	15	TRBJ1-5	CASSLGQGMTQPQHF	TGTGCCAGCAGCTTAGGGCAGGGGATGACCCAGCCCCAGCATTTT
.	.	TRBV6-1	13	TRBJ1-2	CASSEAWDPGYTF	TGTGCCAGCAGTGAAGCGTGGGACCCTGGCTACACCTTC
.	.	TRBV7-2	12	TRBJ2-7	CASSLEGGEQYF	TGTGCCAGCAGCTTAGAGGGTGGCGAGCAGTACTTC
TRBD1	.	TRBV2	15	TRBJ1-6	CASIPWDRANSPLHF	TGTGCCAGCATCCCTTGGGACAGGGCAAATTCACCCCTCCACTTT
TRBD2	.	TRBV6-6	14	TRBJ2-3	CASLSSGGADTQYF	TGTGCCAGTTTGAGTAGCGGGGGTGCAGATACGCAGTATTTT
TRBD2	.	TRBV5-1	16	TRBJ2-1	CASSRGLGTSYNEQFF	TGCGCCAGCAGTCGAGGACTAGGAACCTCCTACAATGAGCAGTTCTTC
.	.	TRBV4-2	16	TRBJ2-2	CASSQAGPKNTGELFF	TGTGCCAGCAGCCAAGCCGGACCGAAGAACACCGGGGAGCTGTTTTTT
TRBD2	.	TRBV20-1	15	TRBJ2-5	CSASRLAGEGRTQYF	TGCAGTGCTAGTCGTCTAGCGGGAGAGGGGCGGACCCAGTACTTC
TRBD1	once	TRBV7-2	15	TRBJ2-7	CASSLAGTAGGEQYF	TGTGCCAGCAGCTTAGCCGGGACAGCTGGTGGCGAGCAGTACTTC
TRBD2	.	TRBV25-1	16	TRBJ2-1	CASRRSGTSGMAEQFF	TGTGCCAGCAGGAGATCCGGGACTAGCGGGATGGCTGAGCAGTTCTTC
TRBD1	.	TRBV19	14	TRBJ2-2	CASSLTGDTGELFF	TGTGCCAGTAGTCTAACAGGGGACACCGGGGAGCTGTTTTTT
TRBD1	.	TRBV24-1	15	TRBJ2-3	CATSDRDRGTDTQYF	TGTGCCACCAGTGACCGGGACAGGGGTACAGATACGCAGTATTTT
.	.	TRBV28	14	TRBJ2-1	CASSPTQRDNEQFF	TGTGCCAGCAGTCCAACCCAACGGGACAATGAGCAGTTCTTC
TRBD2	once	TRBV14	18	TRBJ2-7	CASSHNAGGGPESYEQYF	TGTGCCAGCAGCCACAACGCCGGGGGGGGACCCGAGTCCTACGAGCAGTACTTC
.	.	TRBV6-5	14	TRBJ2-2	CASSRGPNTGELFF	TGTGCCAGCAGTCGGGGCCCGAACACCGGGGAGCTGTTTTTT
.	.	TRBV6-5	14	TRBJ2-2	CASRQGPNTGELFF	TGTGCCAGCAGGCAGGGCCCGAACACCGGGGAGCTGTTTTTT
TRBD1	.	TRBV5-1	14	TRBJ2-5	CASSIQTGQETQYF	TGCGCCAGCAGCATCCAGACAGGGCAAGAGACCCAGTACTTC
TRBD1	.	TRBV7-2	17	TRBJ1-2	CASSYTGTGDPNYGYTF	TGTGCCAGCAGCTATACCGGGACAGGGGATCCTAACTATGGCTACACCTTC
.	.	TRBV5-6	15	TRBJ2-1	CASSLVGFSYNEQFF	TGTGCCAGCAGCTTGGTGGGTTTTTCCTACAATGAGCAGTTCTTC